The clone carrying this T cell receptor beta chain was recorded many times. Its antigen is not known. Germline loops: CDR1 SEHNR, CDR2 FQNEAQ (reference sequence). Losses at the gene ends were 0 bases for V and 4 bases for J; bases not matched to a gene: 6. CDR3 length: 15 residues. The sample comes from a study of human T cells and chemical hapten exposure. On the study more broadly: Sensitization employed 2% DPC on about 2 cm by about 2 cm of upper inner arm skin. For the roughly 24-week duration of the study, patients were given weekly doses of diphenylcyclopropenone on the scalp. Alopecia areata, totalis or universalis was found in mostly female patients.

Via MiXCR, TCRdb re-called the RACE reads, giving one row per CDR3 protein. This table has about 300,000 distinct CDR3 sequences, 4.5% to 7% appearing once. Sample time point: pre-sensitization, week 0. Treatment denoted: therapeutic diphenylcyclopropenone sensitization with weekly scalp DPC. Points from the study as a whole: In comparison with controls, expanded TCRs gave rise to a significantly larger number of large CDR3 similarity clusters.

The TCR was taken from a woman under 30 with alopecia areata. Some clones in this sample may be carry-over from other donors' samples. Sequences were derived from whole blood, sampled in connection with sensitization to the hapten diphenylcyclopropenone (DPC). J is TRBJ2-7 and V is TRBV7-9; 7 bases agree with TRBD2. The CDR3 sequence: CASSLASGGGYEQYF. In DNA form, the CDR3 reads TGTGCCAGCAGCTTAGCTTCGGGGGGAGGTTACGAGCAGTACTTC.